A selection of T cell receptor beta chains follows, all from one sample in a study of blood T cell repertoires in COVID-19. Assay: immunoSEQ multiplex PCR; the TCRdb copy retains only in-frame clones and omits some. The sample carries about 300,000 clones, over 70% recorded once. The source material was peripheral blood. These TCRs come from a woman between 40 and 50 years old who had recovered from COVID-19. Each CDR3 is given with its conserved first and last residue. Some rows mark clone size as missing; the rest say once, few, many or name a class of expanded clone.

j_call clone_size cdr3_length v_call cdr3_aa
TRBJ2-7 . 16 TRBV30 CAWTLLLPTGTSEQYF
TRBJ1-1 . 14 TRBV5-6 CASSPGTGEREAFF
TRBJ2-1 . 14 TRBV5-1 CATVRDSNYNEQFF
TRBJ1-6 . 15 TRBV10-3 CAISASGQGQSPLHF
TRBJ1-2 . 13 TRBV5-4 CASIRDRVGGYTF
TRBJ1-2 . 14 TRBV9 CASSVDDRGHGYTF
TRBJ1-1 few 15 TRBV5-4 CASSLDFGTGTEAFF
TRBJ2-1 few 15 TRBV5-5 CASSTGAFSYNEQFF
TRBJ2-3 . 14 TRBV6-1 CASSEQGRTDTQYF
TRBJ1-1 . 15 TRBV6-6 CASSDWDRGRLTSFF
TRBJ1-1 . 13 TRBV10-3 CAIRAGENTEAFF
TRBJ2-2 . 14 TRBV24-1 CATSEAHNTGELFF
TRBJ1-2 . 15 TRBV19 CASIPRARLGDGYTF
TRBJ1-4 . 14 TRBV30 CAWSEGRVAEKLFF
TRBJ1-1 . 15 TRBV4-3 CASSRIQGAPAGAFF
TRBJ1-2 . 13 TRBV7-2 CASSMALNYGYTF
TRBJ2-1 . 15 TRBV5-1 CASSSTGGDYNEQFF
TRBJ2-7 . 13 TRBV6-5 CASKSRDRYEQYF
TRBJ2-7 . 13 TRBV6-5 CASSYSEGAPQYF
TRBJ1-2 . 14 TRBV5-1 CASSSGGTFYGYTF
TRBJ1-2 . 13 TRBV29-1 CVLWDTSNYGYTF
TRBJ2-6 . 16 TRBV5-4 CASSLAHNSGANVLTF
TRBJ2-2 . 15 TRBV6-6 CASSGTGRNTGELFF
TRBJ1-6 . 17 TRBV4-3 CASSQGRGGSYNSPLHF
TRBJ2-1 . 15 TRBV7-6 CASSFSGGVYNEQFF
TRBJ2-3 once 17 TRBV13 CASSLRESGGSTDTQYF
TRBJ1-2 once 17 TRBV7-9 CASSSTPGTGENYGYTF
TRBJ1-1 . 14 TRBV11-2 CASSLKPGYTEAFF
TRBJ1-2 . 12 TRBV29-1 CSVGGAGVGYTF
TRBJ2-7 . 18 TRBV6-1 CASSEFGKGQAPPYEQYF
TRBJ1-1 . 13 TRBV5-1 CASRPYRNTEAFF
TRBJ2-1 few 16 TRBV7-2 CASSLEGSGGYNEQFF
TRBJ2-3 . 15 TRBV10-1 CASSGGGPGEDTQYF
TRBJ2-3 . 14 TRBV5-1 CASSLGTGADTQYF